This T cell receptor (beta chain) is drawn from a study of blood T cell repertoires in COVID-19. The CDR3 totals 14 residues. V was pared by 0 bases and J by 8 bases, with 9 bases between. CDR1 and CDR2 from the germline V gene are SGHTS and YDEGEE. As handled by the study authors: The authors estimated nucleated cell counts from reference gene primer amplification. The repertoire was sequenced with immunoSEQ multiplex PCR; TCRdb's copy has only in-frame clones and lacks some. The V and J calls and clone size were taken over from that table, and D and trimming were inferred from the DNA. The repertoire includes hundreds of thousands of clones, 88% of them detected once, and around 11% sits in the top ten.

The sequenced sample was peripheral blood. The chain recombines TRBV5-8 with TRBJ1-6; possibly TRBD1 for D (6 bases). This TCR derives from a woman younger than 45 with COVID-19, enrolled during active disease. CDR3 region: CASSLDRGYSPLHF. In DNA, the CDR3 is TGTGCCAGCAGCTTGGATAGGGGGTATTCACCCCTCCACTTT.